This record covers a single T cell receptor beta chain. Antigen specificity is unknown. The ends lost 4 bases at V and 4 bases at J; junction bases unmatched: 5. CDR3 length equals 17 residues. Germline-derived CDR1 and CDR2 are MGHRA and YSYEKL. This sample was included in a study of cytomegalovirus exposure and HLA in healthy donors. Study summary: Researchers previously reported finding more than 100 million unique TCR beta sequences from roughly 200 million T cells. General study results and limits: Versus the roughly 670-donor mean, an Asian-associated ancestry cluster reportedly showed fewer N-insertions in a later analysis.

A multiplex PCR was run with 60 Vbeta primers and 13 Jbeta primers. Clones were read by immunoSEQ multiplex PCR, and TCRdb kept only the in-frame ones, dropping some. The table records hundreds of thousands of clones, 76% of them present only once. The sample taken for sequencing was PBMCs. V and J are TRBV4-1 and TRBJ2-1; 15 nucleotides agree with TRBD2. The source is a man between 18 and 29 years old in good health and CMV-seronegative. The CDR3 is CASSPWTSGRGYNEQFF. CDR3 in DNA: TGCGCCAGCAGCCCCTGGACTAGCGGGAGGGGATACAATGAGCAGTTCTTC.